Listed below are T cell receptor beta chains from one sample, sequenced in a study of shared clonotypes between healthy human individuals. Assay used: immunoSEQ multiplex PCR; TCRdb lists only in-frame clones, some missing. This sample has about 650,000 clones, with around 95% found just once. Material: naive CD8+ T cells sorted from blood. These receptors all stem from a woman aged 25-40 years in good health. Each CDR3 is given with its conserved first and last residue. Each record gives: J gene, D gene, V gene, CDR3 DNA, CDR3 protein. A D gene is named only where the DNA matches it firmly.

j_gene: TRBJ2-7; d_gene: NA; v_gene: TRBV20-1; CDR3nt: TGCAGTGCTAGCGGGACCCTCGAGCAGTACTTC; CDR3aa: CSASGTLEQYF
j_gene: TRBJ1-4; d_gene: NA; v_gene: TRBV4-2; CDR3nt: TGTGCCAGCAGCCAAGCTATCGCCAGCTTTAATGAAAAACTGTTTTTT; CDR3aa: CASSQAIASFNEKLFF
j_gene: TRBJ2-7; d_gene: NA; v_gene: TRBV4-1; CDR3nt: TGCGCCAGCAGCCTGCAAGTAATCGACTTCGAGCAGTACTTC; CDR3aa: CASSLQVIDFEQYF
j_gene: TRBJ2-3; d_gene: TRBD2; v_gene: TRBV4-1; CDR3nt: TGCGCCAGCAGCCAAGATACTAGCGGGATCGGGGATACGCAGTATTTT; CDR3aa: CASSQDTSGIGDTQYF
j_gene: TRBJ2-2; d_gene: TRBD2; v_gene: TRBV7-9; CDR3nt: TGTGCCAGCGCTAGCGGGAGTCACACCGGGGAGCTGTTTTTT; CDR3aa: CASASGSHTGELFF
j_gene: TRBJ1-4; d_gene: NA; v_gene: TRBV7-9; CDR3nt: TGTGCCAGCAGCCGGGTGCCGGACCGTAATGAAAAACTGTTTTTT; CDR3aa: CASSRVPDRNEKLFF
j_gene: TRBJ2-1; d_gene: NA; v_gene: TRBV7-9; CDR3nt: TGTGCCAGCAGTTACGGGGGAGCCGCAAATGAGCAGTTCTTC; CDR3aa: CASSYGGAANEQFF
j_gene: TRBJ2-1; d_gene: NA; v_gene: TRBV27; CDR3nt: TGTGCCAGCAGTTTACGAAGCGCGGGGTACAATGAGCAGTTCTTC; CDR3aa: CASSLRSAGYNEQFF
j_gene: TRBJ2-4; d_gene: NA; v_gene: TRBV13; CDR3nt: TGTGCCAGCAGCTTACGAACTAGCCAAAACATTCAGTACTTC; CDR3aa: CASSLRTSQNIQYF
j_gene: TRBJ2-7; d_gene: NA; v_gene: TRBV11-2; CDR3nt: TGTGCCAGCAGCTTAGGAGATCGGCAGGGAGGTTACGAGCAGTACTTC; CDR3aa: CASSLGDRQGGYEQYF